Each of the 25 T cell receptor beta chains below was sequenced from the same sample in a study of cytomegalovirus exposure and HLA in healthy donors. PCR employed 60 Vbeta and 13 Jbeta primers. Using immunoSEQ multiplex PCR, the repertoire was profiled, and TCRdb retains in-frame clones only, with some absent. The repertoire holds about 170,000 clones, with more than 80% as singletons. Sequencing was done on a sample of PBMCs. These TCRs come from a woman aged 18-29 years in good health and CMV-seronegative.

The chain uses TRBV28 and TRBJ2-7; D is ambiguous. The V end was cut by 5 bases, the J end by 3 bases, with 17 bases between. CDR3 length equals 15 residues. Germline assignment: CDR1 MDHEN and CDR2 SYDVKM. The DNA of the CDR3 is TGTGCCAGCAGTCAATCTATGGGCCTGAACTACGAGCAGTACTTC. Translating gives CASSQSMGLNYEQYF.

This clone was observed once. CDR3 in DNA: TGTGCCAGCAGTTCAAGGGACAGGGAGGGCTATGGCTACACCTTC. Residues: CASSSRDREGYGYTF. The chain joins TRBV6-5 to TRBJ1-2; 9 bases map to TRBD1. The CDR3 covers 15 residues. Germline V gene lookup returns CDR1 MNHEY and CDR2 SVGAGI. V shed 4 bases and J 4 bases; nucleotides not matched to a gene: 7.

The chain combines TRBV5-4 with TRBJ2-3, with a tentative D call TRBD2 (5 bases). The V and J ends lost 4 bases and 2 bases respectively, with 14 bases between them. Germline-derived CDR1 and CDR2 are SGHNT and YYREEE (reference sequence). There are 15 residues in the CDR3. The CDR3, as DNA: TGTGCCAGCAGCGTGGGAGAGGGTCCCACAGATACGCAGTATTTT. Protein: CASSVGEGPTDTQYF.

This chain joins TRBV6-5 and TRBJ2-7; 8 bases line up with TRBD1. In germline, CDR1 is MNHEY, CDR2 SVGAGI. The CDR3 contains 13 residues. The junction had 3 bases not matched to a gene; V was cut back by 5 bases and J by 3 bases. The CDR3 loop is CASSRTGIYEQYF. In DNA, the CDR3 is TGTGCCAGCAGTCGGACAGGGATCTACGAGCAGTACTTC.

This chain connects TRBV2 to TRBJ2-7, with TRBD2 as a possible D gene (6 bases). V was clipped by 6 bases and J by 9 bases, with 9 bases between them. CDR1 is SNHLY, CDR2 FYNNEI, per germline. This CDR3 has 10 amino acids. The CDR3 here is CASSGEVQYF. CDR3 DNA: TGTGCCAGCAGCGGGGAGGTGCAGTACTTC.

CDR3 sequence: CATSRDIWLAGEGYNEQFF. The CDR3 DNA reads TGTGCCACCAGCAGAGATATCTGGCTAGCGGGAGAGGGTTACAATGAGCAGTTCTTC. V usage is TRBV15 and J usage is TRBJ2-1; 10 bases agree with TRBD2. The V gene's germline CDR1 is LNHNV and CDR2 YYDKDF (reference sequence). This CDR3 contains 19 residues. The V and J ends lost 0 bases and 4 bases, in that order; junction bases with no gene match: 12.

This clone was observed once. This chain uses TRBV28 with TRBJ2-7; 15 nucleotides align to TRBD2. The germline gives CDR1 MDHEN, CDR2 SYDVKM. Trimming at V came to 2 bases and at J to 7 bases, leaving 9 bases not matched to a gene. CDR3 size: 17 residues. CDR3 residues: CASSLRRRTSGRDEQYF. In nucleotides, the CDR3 is TGTGCCAGCAGTTTACGCCGGAGGACTAGCGGGAGGGATGAGCAGTACTTC. The variable domain in full, completed from reference TRBV28 and TRBJ2-7, reads DVKVTQSSRYLVKRTGEKVFLECVQDMDHENMFWYRQDPGLGLRLIYFSYDVKMKEKGDIPEGYSVSREKKERFSLILESASTNQTSMYLCASSLRRRTSGRDEQYFGPGTRLTVT.

The rearrangement joins TRBV28 to TRBJ2-7, with 9 bases aligning to TRBD1. This CDR3 region has 14 residues. Germline lookup yields CDR1 MDHEN and CDR2 SYDVKM. Losses at the gene ends were 7 bases for V and 6 bases for J; bases not matched to a gene: 10. CDR3 amino acids: CASKWNRDRVEQYF. The CDR3, as DNA: TGTGCCAGCAAGTGGAACCGGGACAGGGTCGAGCAGTACTTC. The full variable domain, rest sourced from reference TRBV28 and TRBJ2-7, is DVKVTQSSRYLVKRTGEKVFLECVQDMDHENMFWYRQDPGLGLRLIYFSYDVKMKEKGDIPEGYSVSREKKERFSLILESASTNQTSMYLCASKWNRDRVEQYFGPGTRLTVT.

The V gene is TRBV7-3, the J gene TRBJ2-1; D not resolved. V lost 2 bases to trimming and J lost 8 bases, with 7 bases between them. CDR1 and CDR2 from the germline V gene are SGHTA and FQGTGA. This CDR3 is 12 amino acids long. In DNA, the CDR3 is TGTGCCAGCAGCTTAGCCGGGTATGAGCAGTTCTTC. This sequence encodes CASSLAGYEQFF.

This chain joins TRBV4-2 and TRBJ2-7, with D perhaps matching TRBD2 (5 bases). The CDR3 length is 17 residues. The germline CDR1 and CDR2 sequences are LGHNA and YNFKEQ. Deletions cut 0 bases from V and 4 bases from J, with 19 bases between. CDR3 sequence (DNA): TGTGCCAGCAGCCAAGATCCTCGCGGACTCTACTTATACGAGCAGTACTTC. It is translated as CASSQDPRGLYLYEQYF.

This clone was observed a single time. The gene calls are TRBV7-3 and TRBJ2-2; D gene unclear. The V end was cut by 3 bases, the J end by 5 bases, with 10 bases between. This CDR3 spans 14 amino acids. The germline V gene encodes CDR1 SGHTA and CDR2 FQGTGA. CDR3 nucleotide sequence: TGTGCCAGCAGCTTCGCGCCATCAACCGGGGAGCTGTTTTTT. Protein sequence: CASSFAPSTGELFF.

The genes are TRBV2 and TRBJ1-4; TRBD1 might be the D (6 bases). Germline CDR1 is SNHLY and CDR2 is FYNNEI. V was trimmed by 3 bases and J by 7 bases, leaving 9 bases between them. This CDR3 spans 13 amino acids. Here the CDR3 DNA reads TGTGCCAGCAGTGACAGGGGTGTTGAAAAACTGTTTTTT. Translated, it gives CASSDRGVEKLFF.

The J gene is TRBJ1-2, the V gene TRBV30, with TRBD1 matching over 9 bases. The V gene's germline CDR1 is GTSNPN and CDR2 SVGIG (reference sequence). The CDR3 is made up of 15 amino acids. The V segment lost 4 bases and the J segment 6 bases; nucleotides outside the gene matches: 12. Written as DNA, the CDR3 is TGTGCCTGGAACACTTTACAGGGGGCGTACGATGGCTACACCTTC. Protein: CAWNTLQGAYDGYTF. The variable domain in full, with the rest retrieved from reference TRBV30 and TRBJ1-2, is SQTIHQWPATLVQPVGSPLSLECTVEGTSNPNLYWYRQAAGRGLQLLFYSVGIGQISSEVPQNLSASRPQDRQFILSSKKLLLSDSGFYLCAWNTLQGAYDGYTFGSGTRLTVV.

The rearrangement joins TRBV4-3 to TRBJ2-3, with a tentative D call TRBD2 (5 bases). Germline-derived CDR1 and CDR2 are LGHNA and YSLEER. Trimming removed 1 base from V and 2 bases from J, with 13 bases in between. The CDR3 sequence is 16 residues long. The CDR3 DNA sequence: TGCGCCAGCAGCCAAGTACTAGGCCGAACCACAGATACGCAGTATTTT. Translation gives CASSQVLGRTTDTQYF.

This clone turned up a few times. The chain joins TRBV5-1 to TRBJ2-7, with 9 bases lining up with TRBD1. After removal of 2 bases from V and 5 bases from J, the junction contained 14 bases not matched to a gene. This CDR3 comprises 17 residues. The germline V gene has CDR1 SGHRS and CDR2 YFSETQ. Here the CDR3 reads CASSLGQGSATTDEQYF. CDR3 in DNA: TGCGCCAGCAGCTTAGGACAGGGGTCCGCTACTACTGACGAGCAGTACTTC.

The chain joins TRBV18 to TRBJ1-1; D remains ambiguous. Germline CDR1 KGHSH, CDR2 LQKENI. V lost 3 bases, J lost 1 base, and 9 bases lay in between. This CDR3 has 14 residues. CDR3 loop: CASSPPLQNTEAFF. DNA for the CDR3: TGTGCCAGCTCACCGCCTTTACAGAACACTGAAGCTTTCTTT.

This clone has just one count. The chain combines TRBV7-9 with TRBJ2-5; D is possibly TRBD1 (6 bases). CDR1 and CDR2 from the germline V gene are SEHNR and FQNEAQ (reference sequence). The V gene lost 1 base and the J gene lost 5 bases, with 14 bases spanning the gap. The CDR3 loop spans 15 amino acids. The CDR3: CASSLGDRLEETQYF. The CDR3 nucleotides are TGTGCCAGCAGCTTAGGAGACAGGTTGGAGGAGACCCAGTACTTC. The variable domain in full, with the rest retrieved from reference TRBV7-9 and TRBJ2-5, is DTGVSQNPRHKITKRGQNVTFRCDPISEHNRLYWYRQTLGQGPEFLTYFQNEAQLEKSRLLSDRFSAERPKGSFSTLEIQRTEQGDSAMYLCASSLGDRLEETQYFGPGTRLLVL.

Notes on this clone: Other DNA sequences within the sample encode an identical CDR3. This chain's CDR3 is CASSEVGISNEQFF. The CDR3 bases are TGTGCCAGCAGTGAAGTCGGGATTTCTAATGAGCAGTTCTTC. The chain recombines TRBV6-1 with TRBJ2-1; possibly TRBD2 for D (5 bases). The CDR3 contains 14 residues. Between the trimmed V and J ends, which lost 1 base and 7 bases, there was a span of 11 bases. Germline V gene lookup returns CDR1 MNHNS and CDR2 SASEGT.

The chain has TRBV30 and TRBJ2-1; 11 positions match TRBD2. CDR3 size: 16 residues. J gave up 7 bases and V 2 bases, and 10 bases lay outside the gene matches. CDR1 is GTSNPN and CDR2 is SVGIG in the germline V gene (reference sequence). The chain's CDR3 is CAWSQTSGRILNEQFF. The DNA of the CDR3 is TGTGCCTGGAGTCAAACTAGCGGGAGAATCCTAAATGAGCAGTTCTTC.

The chain couples TRBV6-1 to TRBJ1-2; D remains unclear. This CDR3 contains 13 residues. The V gene lost 7 bases and the J gene lost 2 bases, with 11 bases spanning the gap. Per the germline V gene, CDR1 is MNHNS and CDR2 is SASEGT. The CDR3 DNA follows: TGTGCCAGCAATCCGAGGTCAAACTATGGCTACACCTTC. It is translated as CASNPRSNYGYTF.

This rearrangement joins TRBV27 to TRBJ1-2; weak D call: TRBD1 (5 bases). Germline V gene data show CDR1 as MNHEY and CDR2 as SMNVEV (reference sequence). The CDR3 contains 13 residues. The V gene lost 2 bases and the J gene lost 6 bases, with 10 bases spanning the gap. In DNA, the CDR3 is TGTGCCAGCAGTTTAAGGGGAGGCGATGGCTACACCTTC. This codes for CASSLRGGDGYTF.

This chain joins TRBV28 and TRBJ2-1; 10 bases agree with TRBD2. Germline lookup yields CDR1 MDHEN and CDR2 SYDVKM. Germline trimming cut 2 bases from V and 3 bases from J; bases unmatched to any gene: 1. The CDR3 extends over 15 amino acids. The CDR3 region has the DNA TGTGCCAGCAGTTTACTAGCGGGGGTCTACAATGAGCAGTTCTTC. Amino acid sequence: CASSLLAGVYNEQFF.

The gene calls are TRBV7-3 and TRBJ1-3; D is unclear. V lost 5 bases and J 0 bases, leaving 5 bases between the germline ends. The germline CDR1 and CDR2 sequences are SGHTA and FQGTGA. The CDR3 runs to 13 residues. CDR3 sequence (DNA): TGTGCCAGCAGCCCAGACTCTGGAAACACCATATATTTT. Translating it yields CASSPDSGNTIYF.

This chain links TRBV19 with TRBJ2-7; TRBD2 aligns across 10 bases. With V trimmed by 3 bases and J by 2 bases, 7 bases remained unmatched. The germline CDR1 and CDR2 sequences are LNHDA and SQIVND (reference sequence). This CDR3 is built from 16 residues. This CDR3 reads CASSMASGSYPYEQYF. DNA for the CDR3: TGTGCCAGTAGTATGGCTAGCGGGAGCTACCCCTACGAGCAGTACTTC.

V and J are TRBV28 and TRBJ1-1; weak D call: TRBD1 (6 bases). The CDR3 is made up of 15 amino acids. Deletions cut 8 bases from V and 1 base from J, with 17 bases between. CDR1 and CDR2 (germline): MDHEN, SYDVKM. The CDR3 spells CASYFWGRGNTEAFF. In DNA, the CDR3 is TGTGCCAGCTATTTCTGGGGGCGCGGGAACACTGAAGCTTTCTTT.